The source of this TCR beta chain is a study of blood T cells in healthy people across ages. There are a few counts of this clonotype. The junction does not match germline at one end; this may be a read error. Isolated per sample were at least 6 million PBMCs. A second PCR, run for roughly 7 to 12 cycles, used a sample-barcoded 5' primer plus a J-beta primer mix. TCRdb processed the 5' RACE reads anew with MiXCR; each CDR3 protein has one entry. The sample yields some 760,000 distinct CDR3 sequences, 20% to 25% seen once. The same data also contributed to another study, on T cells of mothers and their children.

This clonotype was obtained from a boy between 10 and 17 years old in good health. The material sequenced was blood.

The CDR3 DNA sequence: TGTGCCAGCAGCTATTCGACCGGACTAACGGAAAAGTACTTC. Its protein product is CASSYSTGLTEKYF. V gene TRBV3-1 combines with J gene TRBJ2-1, with D maybe TRBD2 (6 bases). CDR1 and CDR2 (germline): LGHDT, YNNKEL (reference sequence). The CDR3 has 14 residues.